These T cell receptor beta chains were read from a single sample in a study of identical twins' blood T cells. TCRdb re-called the 5' RACE reads through MiXCR, storing one row per CDR3 protein. The sample lists fewer than 450,000 distinct CDR3 sequences, 25% to 35% occurring once. The sample taken for sequencing was PBMCs. The source is a woman aged 18-55 years in good health. CDR3s include the opening cysteine and the closing phenylalanine or tryptophan. D genes are given only for firm matches. The listing skips clone size in some rows; elsewhere it reads once, few, many or a size class.

V gene: TRBV20-1
J gene: TRBJ2-2
D gene: .
clone size: .
CDR3 DNA: TGCAGTGCTAGAGAGAGACAGCTCACCGGGGAGCTGTTTTTT
CDR3 protein: CSARERQLTGELFF

V gene: TRBV5-1
J gene: TRBJ2-7
D gene: TRBD1
clone size: .
CDR3 DNA: TGCGCCAGCAGCTTGTCCAGGGGGCAGGTCGAGCAGTACTTC
CDR3 protein: CASSLSRGQVEQYF

V gene: TRBV10-3
J gene: TRBJ2-3
D gene: .
clone size: many
CDR3 DNA: TGTGCCATCAGTGACGGGGGCACAGATACGCAGTATTTT
CDR3 protein: CAISDGGTDTQYF

V gene: TRBV28
J gene: TRBJ1-2
D gene: TRBD1
clone size: few
CDR3 DNA: TGTGCCAGCAGTTTAGACGACAGGGATAACTATGGCTACACCTTC
CDR3 protein: CASSLDDRDNYGYTF

V gene: TRBV11-2
J gene: TRBJ1-2
D gene: .
clone size: .
CDR3 DNA: TGTGCCAGCAGCTTAGATCCGGGTTACTATGGCTACACCTTC
CDR3 protein: CASSLDPGYYGYTF

V gene: TRBV20-1
J gene: TRBJ2-3
D gene: .
clone size: .
CDR3 DNA: TGCAGTGCTCTCCGACTGTCGGATACGCAGTATTTT
CDR3 protein: CSALRLSDTQYF

V gene: TRBV3-1
J gene: TRBJ2-5
D gene: .
clone size: .
CDR3 DNA: TGTGCCAGCAGCCAAGTCGGCTCCCTCCACTTC
CDR3 protein: CASSQVGSLHF

V gene: TRBV7-9
J gene: TRBJ2-4
D gene: .
clone size: .
CDR3 DNA: TGTGCCAGCAGCTTAGGCCCGGGACTAGCCAAAAACATTCAGTACTTC
CDR3 protein: CASSLGPGLAKNIQYF

V gene: TRBV6-5
J gene: TRBJ2-7
D gene: .
clone size: .
CDR3 DNA: TGTACCAGCAGTCTCCGGGACGGTCAGTACGAGCAGTACTTC
CDR3 protein: CTSSLRDGQYEQYF

V gene: TRBV11-2
J gene: TRBJ1-1
D gene: TRBD1
clone size: once
CDR3 DNA: TGTGCCAGCAGCCCAGCCGGACAGGGGCCTGAAGCTTTCTTT
CDR3 protein: CASSPAGQGPEAFF

V gene: TRBV4-3
J gene: TRBJ1-5
D gene: .
clone size: .
CDR3 DNA: TGCGCCAGCAGCCAAGCTATTAGCAATCAGCCCCAGCATTTT
CDR3 protein: CASSQAISNQPQHF

V gene: TRBV11-2
J gene: TRBJ2-1
D gene: .
clone size: .
CDR3 DNA: TGTGCCAGCAGCTTAGGATGGAAGGGCCGGAATCAGCAGTTCTTC
CDR3 protein: CASSLGWKGRNQQFF

V gene: TRBV29-1
J gene: TRBJ2-1
D gene: .
clone size: .
CDR3 DNA: TGCAGCGTTGGTCCGGGAGCGGTTGAGCAGTTCTTC
CDR3 protein: CSVGPGAVEQFF